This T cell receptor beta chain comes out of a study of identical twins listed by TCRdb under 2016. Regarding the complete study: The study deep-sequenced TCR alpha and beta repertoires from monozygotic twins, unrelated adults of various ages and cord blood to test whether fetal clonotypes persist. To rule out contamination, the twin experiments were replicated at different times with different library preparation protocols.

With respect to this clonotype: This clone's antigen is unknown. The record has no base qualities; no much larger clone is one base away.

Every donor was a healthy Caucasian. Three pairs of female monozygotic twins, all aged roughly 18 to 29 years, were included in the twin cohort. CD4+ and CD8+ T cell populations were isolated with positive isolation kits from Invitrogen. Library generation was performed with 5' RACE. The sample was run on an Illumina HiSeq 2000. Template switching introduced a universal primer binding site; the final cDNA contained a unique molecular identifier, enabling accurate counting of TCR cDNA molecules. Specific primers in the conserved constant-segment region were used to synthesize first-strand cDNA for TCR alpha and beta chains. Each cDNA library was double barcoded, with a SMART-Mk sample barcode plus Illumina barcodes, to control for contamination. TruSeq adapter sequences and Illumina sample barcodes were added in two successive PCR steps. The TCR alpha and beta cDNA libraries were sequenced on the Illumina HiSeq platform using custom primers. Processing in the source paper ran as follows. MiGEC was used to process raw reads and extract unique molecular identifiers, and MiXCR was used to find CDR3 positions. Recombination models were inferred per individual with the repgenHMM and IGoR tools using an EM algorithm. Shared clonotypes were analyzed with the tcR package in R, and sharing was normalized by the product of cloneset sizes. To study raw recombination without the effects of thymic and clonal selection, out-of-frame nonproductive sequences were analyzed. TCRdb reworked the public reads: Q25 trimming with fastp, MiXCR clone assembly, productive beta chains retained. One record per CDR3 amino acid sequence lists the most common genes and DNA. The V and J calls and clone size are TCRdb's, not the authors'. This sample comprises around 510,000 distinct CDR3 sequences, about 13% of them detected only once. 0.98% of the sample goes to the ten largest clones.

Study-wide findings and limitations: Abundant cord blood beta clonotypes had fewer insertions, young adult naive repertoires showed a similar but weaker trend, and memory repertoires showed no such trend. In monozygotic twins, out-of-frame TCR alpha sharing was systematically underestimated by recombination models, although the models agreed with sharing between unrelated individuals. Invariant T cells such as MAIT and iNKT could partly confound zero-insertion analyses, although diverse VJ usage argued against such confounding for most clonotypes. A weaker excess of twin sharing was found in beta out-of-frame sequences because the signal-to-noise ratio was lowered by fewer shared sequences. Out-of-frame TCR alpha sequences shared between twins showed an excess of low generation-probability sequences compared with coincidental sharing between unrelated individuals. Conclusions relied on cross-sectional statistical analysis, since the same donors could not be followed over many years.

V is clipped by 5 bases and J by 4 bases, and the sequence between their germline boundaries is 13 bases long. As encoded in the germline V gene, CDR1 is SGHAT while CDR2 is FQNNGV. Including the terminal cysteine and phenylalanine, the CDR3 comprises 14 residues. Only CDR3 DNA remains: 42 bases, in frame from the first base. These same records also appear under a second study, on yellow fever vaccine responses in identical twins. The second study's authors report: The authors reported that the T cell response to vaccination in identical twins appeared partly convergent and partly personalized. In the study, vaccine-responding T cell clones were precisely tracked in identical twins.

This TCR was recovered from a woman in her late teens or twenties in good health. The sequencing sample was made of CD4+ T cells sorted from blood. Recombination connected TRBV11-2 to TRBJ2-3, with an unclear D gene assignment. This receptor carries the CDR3 CASSPPPTADTQYF. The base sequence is TGTGCCAGCAGCCCCCCCCCGACCGCAGATACGCAGTATTTT.